A single sample gave rise to the 24 T cell receptor beta chains below, sequenced in a study of T cells after yellow fever vaccination. TCRdb recomputed calls from the 5' RACE reads with MiXCR, one row per CDR3 protein. The table has about 200,000 distinct CDR3 sequences, roughly 3.3% seen once. Sequenced here: CD4+ T cells sorted from PBMCs, sampled 10 days after the yellow fever booster vaccination. The receptors come from a young man who received the YFV17D yellow fever vaccine.

This chain uses TRBV20-1 with TRBJ2-1, with a tentative D call TRBD1 (6 bases). Germline CDR1 is DFQATT and CDR2 is SNEGSKA (reference sequence). The V gene lost 0 bases and the J gene lost 1 base, with 7 bases spanning the gap. This CDR3 has 14 residues. The CDR3 here is CSAREGASYNEQFF. The DNA of the CDR3 is TGCAGTGCTAGAGAGGGGGCATCCTACAATGAGCAGTTCTTC.

The chain carries TRBV7-2 and TRBJ2-1; D unresolved. CDR1 is SGHTA and CDR2 is FQGNSA in the germline V gene. Trimming took 2 bases from V and 5 from J, leaving 10 bases between them. This CDR3 comprises 14 residues. CDR3 sequence reads: CASSLRHLDNEQFF. As DNA, the CDR3 is TGTGCCAGCAGCTTACGACACCTGGACAATGAGCAGTTCTTC.

At least ten counts were recorded for this clonotype. The chain employs TRBV6-2 or TRBV6-3 and TRBJ2-1, with D maybe TRBD2 (5 bases). V lost 4 bases to trimming and J lost 4 bases, with 8 bases between them. The CDR3 sequence is 13 residues long. Germline V lookup: CDR1 MNHEY, CDR2 SVGEGT. Written as DNA, the CDR3 is TGTGCCAGCAGTTGGGGAGTTTACAATGAGCAGTTCTTC. This sequence encodes CASSWGVYNEQFF.

This clonotype was observed many times. This chain connects TRBV28 to TRBJ2-5; D perhaps matches TRBD2 (5 bases). Trimming pared 7 bases from V and 4 bases from J, leaving 19 bases between. The CDR3 length is 15 residues. CDR1 is MDHEN and CDR2 is SYDVKM in the germline V gene. In DNA form, the CDR3 reads TGTGCCAGCACCCGAGGAGGCCCCCTGAGAGAGACCCAGTACTTC. Its protein is CASTRGGPLRETQYF. The whole variable domain, filled in from reference TRBV28 and TRBJ2-5, reads DVKVTQSSRYLVKRTGEKVFLECVQDMDHENMFWYRQDPGLGLRLIYFSYDVKMKEKGDIPEGYSVSREKKERFSLILESASTNQTSMYLCASTRGGPLRETQYFGPGTRLLVL.

In its sample, this clonotype was seen a few times. The V gene is TRBV6-5, the J gene TRBJ2-7, with 7 bases matching TRBD1. The CDR3 runs to 14 residues. Germline-derived CDR1 and CDR2 are MNHEY and SVGAGI. J lost 4 bases, V lost 0 bases, and 3 bases had no gene match. CDR3 amino acids: CASSYSTTGYEQYV. DNA of the CDR3: TGTGCCAGCAGTTACTCGACGACAGGGTACGAGCAGTACGTC.

Ten or more counts support this clonotype. The chain is built from TRBV11-2 and TRBJ1-4; TRBD1 might be the D (6 bases). CDR1 SGHAT and CDR2 FQNNGV come from the germline V gene. The CDR3 loop spans 16 amino acids. Trimming took off 5 bases at V and 7 bases at J, with 20 bases between the two ends. The CDR3 spells CASSRNPDLGAEKLFF. The CDR3 nucleotides are TGTGCCAGCAGCCGAAACCCGGATTTGGGGGCTGAAAAACTGTTTTTT.

This clonotype was seen a few times. V and J are TRBV4-3 and TRBJ2-5; no clear D. The CDR3 is made up of 13 amino acids. Germline V lookup: CDR1 LGHNA, CDR2 YSLEER. V was clipped by 0 bases and J by 4 bases, with 6 bases between them. The CDR3 nucleotides read TGCGCCAGCAGCCAAGAATTAAGAGAGACCCAGTACTTC. Its translation is CASSQELRETQYF.

V usage is TRBV10-3 and J usage is TRBJ2-3, with D perhaps given as TRBD1 or TRBD2 (5 bases each). CDR3 length: 13 residues. Germline values: CDR1 ENHRY, CDR2 SYGVKD. Trimming shortened V by 10 bases and J by 4 bases, and 15 bases separated the two germline ends. The CDR3 loop is CATHRDLADTQYF. For the CDR3, the DNA is TGTGCCACCCACCGGGACCTGGCAGATACGCAGTATTTT.

This clonotype turned up a few times. V gene TRBV20-1 combines with J gene TRBJ2-7; 9 bases line up with TRBD2. Losses at the gene ends were 4 bases for V and 5 bases for J; bases not matched to a gene: 9. Germline assignment: CDR1 DFQATT and CDR2 SNEGSKA (reference sequence). The CDR3 consists of 14 residues. This CDR3 reads CSAKDGTSRNEQYF. Written as DNA, the CDR3 is TGCAGTGCTAAAGACGGGACTAGCCGCAACGAGCAGTACTTC.

This clonotype was counted at least ten times. The chain joins TRBV20-1 to TRBJ2-7; no definite D call. V dropped 1 base and J dropped 3 bases, with 16 bases sitting between them. This CDR3 spans 15 amino acids. The germline CDR1 and CDR2 sequences are DFQATT and SNEGSKA (reference sequence). CDR3 nucleotide sequence: TGCAGTGCTAGAGGCTGGGAACAGAAAGGCTACGAGCAGTACGTC. Amino acids: CSARGWEQKGYEQYV.

A few counts support this clonotype. For the CDR3, the DNA is TGCGCCAGCAGCCAAGATTATGCGGGGAGCACAGATACGCAGTATTTT. It yields the protein CASSQDYAGSTDTQYF. The chain couples TRBV4-3 to TRBJ2-3; D is possibly TRBD2 (6 bases). The CDR3 has 16 residues. The V and J ends lost 0 bases and 0 bases respectively, with 10 bases between them. Looked up from germline, CDR1 is LGHNA and CDR2 is YSLEER.

This clonotype was seen a few times. The chain couples TRBV5-1 to TRBJ1-2; D is possibly TRBD1 (5 bases). This CDR3 comprises 15 residues. V was trimmed by 0 bases and J by 2 bases, leaving 11 bases between them. Germline lookup yields CDR1 SGHRS and CDR2 YFSETQ. CDR3 DNA sequence: TGCGCCAGCAGCTTGGGATTGCGGGGGAACTATGGCTACACCTTC. This codes for CASSLGLRGNYGYTF.

This clonotype was seen more than once but under ten times. CDR3 loop: CASSQPSGLGGYEQYF. For the CDR3, the DNA is TGTGCCAGCAGCCAACCGTCCGGGTTAGGAGGCTACGAGCAGTACTTC. The genes are TRBV4-2 and TRBJ2-7; a weak D match, TRBD2 (5 bases). Between the trimmed V and J ends, which lost 2 bases and 3 bases, there was a span of 17 bases. The V gene's germline CDR1 is LGHNA and CDR2 YNFKEQ. This CDR3 spans 16 amino acids.

There are many counts of this clonotype. V and J are TRBV7-9 and TRBJ1-5; TRBD1 might be the D (5 bases). Trimming cost V 5 bases and J 6 bases, with 14 bases left between them. Germline assignment: CDR1 SEHNR and CDR2 FQNEAQ (reference sequence). The CDR3 runs 14 residues. CDR3 loop: CASSPGPAGQPQHF. CDR3 nucleotide sequence: TGTGCCAGCAGCCCGGGACCAGCAGGTCAGCCCCAGCATTTT.

The V and J genes are TRBV5-4 and TRBJ2-3; 8 bases agree with TRBD1. The V gene's germline CDR1 is SGHNT and CDR2 YYREEE (reference sequence). This CDR3 comprises 13 residues. V lost 3 bases to trimming and J lost 6 bases; unmatched junction nucleotides: 3. CDR3 residues: CASSSRDRDTQYF. The CDR3 DNA follows: TGTGCCAGCAGCTCCCGGGACAGGGATACGCAGTATTTT. The whole variable domain, filled in from reference TRBV5-4 and TRBJ2-3, reads ETGVTQSPTHLIKTRGQQVTLRCSSQSGHNTVSWYQQALGQGPQFIFQYYREEENGRGNFPPRFSGLQFPNYSSELNVNALELDDSALYLCASSSRDRDTQYFGPGTRLTVL.

There are many counts of this clonotype. This chain links TRBV5-1 with TRBJ1-2; D remains ambiguous. Trimming pared 1 base from V and 7 bases from J, leaving 14 bases between. The CDR3 is 14 amino acids. CDR1 and CDR2 from the germline V gene are SGHRS and YFSETQ. The CDR3 bases are TGCGCCAGCAGCTTGAGTCAGGCGGGCGGTGGCTACACCTTC. Encoded protein: CASSLSQAGGGYTF.

In its sample, this clonotype was seen many times. The rearrangement links TRBV4-1 to TRBJ2-1; TRBD2 agrees at 7 bases. The CDR3 is 15 residues long. Trimming cost V 8 bases and J 7 bases; bases outside gene matches: 14. Germline-derived CDR1 and CDR2 are MGHRA and YSYEKL. The CDR3 loop reads CASQFLAGVINEQFF. The CDR3, as DNA: TGCGCCAGCCAGTTTCTCGCGGGGGTTATTAATGAGCAGTTCTTC.

In its sample, this clonotype was seen many times. The CDR3 DNA reads as TGCGCCAGCAGCTGGGGCACAGATACGCAGTATTTT. Encoded protein: CASSWGTDTQYF. The chain is built from TRBV5-1 and TRBJ2-3; no clear D. This CDR3 is 12 amino acids long. Germline values: CDR1 SGHRS, CDR2 YFSETQ. V was cut by 3 bases and J by 1 base, with 3 bases left in between.

This clonotype was recorded at least ten times. V is TRBV11-2 and J is TRBJ2-1, with D maybe TRBD2 (6 bases). CDR3 length: 13 residues. The V and J ends lost 1 base and 8 bases respectively, with 9 bases between them. From germline, CDR1 is SGHAT and CDR2 FQNNGV. CDR3 loop: CASSLAGEDEQFF. The CDR3 coding sequence is TGTGCCAGCAGCTTAGCTGGGGAGGATGAGCAGTTCTTC.

This clonotype was counted a few times. The J gene is TRBJ1-4, the V gene TRBV27; D might be TRBD1 (6 bases). From germline, CDR1 is MNHEY and CDR2 SMNVEV (reference sequence). Between the trimmed V and J ends, which lost 2 bases and 5 bases, there was a span of 12 bases. This CDR3 region has 15 residues. The chain's CDR3 is CASSLGARGNEKLFF. CDR3 DNA: TGTGCCAGCAGTTTAGGTGCAAGGGGGAATGAAAAACTGTTTTTT.

Many counts were recorded for this clonotype. V is TRBV4-1 and J is TRBJ2-5; tentatively, D is TRBD2 (5 bases). This CDR3 has 14 amino acids. Between the trimmed V and J ends, which lost 4 bases and 9 bases, there was a span of 18 bases. Germline loops: CDR1 MGHRA, CDR2 YSYEKL. The CDR3 region is CASSPSEGSDAQYF. DNA of the CDR3: TGCGCCAGCAGCCCCTCTGAGGGTTCCGACGCCCAGTACTTC.

V gene TRBV7-2 combines with J gene TRBJ1-2; D ambiguous. V was pared by 1 base and J by 4 bases, with 10 bases between. The CDR3 loop spans 14 amino acids. Germline CDR1 SGHTA, CDR2 FQGNSA. CDR3 amino acids: CASSLGREPYGYTF. The CDR3 DNA is TGTGCCAGCAGCTTAGGCCGGGAACCCTATGGCTACACCTTC.

This sequence joins TRBV19 and TRBJ2-3; possible D gene TRBD1, 6 bases. Germline V gives CDR1 LNHDA, CDR2 SQIVND (reference sequence). The length of the CDR3 is 14 residues. The germline V and J ends were trimmed by 3 bases and 1 base, with 8 bases remaining between them. This CDR3 is CASSIAGGTDTQYF. The CDR3 coding sequence is TGTGCCAGTAGTATCGCAGGGGGCACAGATACGCAGTATTTT.

This clonotype showed up many times. The rearrangement joins TRBV10-3 to TRBJ1-3; D uncertain. The CDR3 is 13 amino acids. The germline CDR1 and CDR2 sequences are ENHRY and SYGVKD. The CDR3 loop reads CASIQIDGGTIYF. The CDR3, as DNA: TGTGCAAGCATCCAGATCGACGGTGGCACCATATATTTT.